This record looks at one T cell receptor beta chain sequence and its context. Using RNA template, CDR3s of TCR alpha and beta were amplified with iRepertoire arm-PCR. Input was about 85-400 ng of tissue mRNA or PBMC total RNA. One entry per CDR3 protein, called by TCRdb with MiXCR from the multiplex PCR reads. This sample has some 130,000 distinct CDR3 sequences, with around 25% found just once. The CDR3 runs to 15 residues. Germline V gene lookup returns CDR1 SGHTA and CDR2 FQGNSA. Trimming took 3 bases from V and 3 from J; bases not matched to a gene: 7. These data originate in a study of glioma-infiltrating T cells.

This chain uses TRBV7-2 with TRBJ1-2; 7 nucleotides match TRBD1. Specimen: glioma tissue, nonneoplastic brain tissue, or PBMCs (not recorded which). The receptor was isolated from a human donor with low-grade glioma or glioblastoma, undergoing nonglioma brain surgery, or in good health (not recorded which). For the CDR3, the DNA is TGTGCCAGCAGCTTGGAGCAGGGGGTTGACTATGGCTACACCTTC. Residues: CASSLEQGVDYGYTF.